Listed here are 9 T cell receptor beta chains from one sample, sequenced in a study of PD-1 blockade in classical Hodgkin lymphoma. The patients all showed relapse after autologous stem cell transplantation, while their brentuximab vedotin exposure varied. The protocol was immunoSEQ multiplex PCR, while the TCRdb copy is restricted to in-frame clones and leaves out a portion. The repertoire has around 99,000 clones, about four fifths of them found once; the top ten carry about 15%. The sequencing used peripheral blood mononuclear cells (PBMCs), collected before the second cycle of nivolumab. The receptors come from a human donor with classical Hodgkin lymphoma.

In nucleotides, the CDR3 is TGTGCCAGCAGCTTAGTCCCGAGCGGGATCCGGGTGTATGAGCAGTTCTTC. Residues: CASSLVPSGIRVYEQFF. The rearrangement joins TRBV7-8 to TRBJ2-1, with TRBD2 identical over 7 bases. Germline V gene lookup returns CDR1 SGHVS and CDR2 FQNEAQ. The CDR3 has 17 amino acids. With 1 base clipped from V and 8 bases from J, the junction kept 14 bases outside the gene matches.

J is TRBJ1-2 and V is TRBV6-6, with D possibly TRBD1 on 5 matching bases. The CDR3 spans 15 residues. Germline V gene data show CDR1 as MNHNY and CDR2 as SVGAGI (reference sequence). Trimming stripped 7 bases from V and 3 bases from J, with 18 bases between. CDR3: CASTSLRGSHYGYTF. As DNA, the CDR3 is TGTGCCAGCACCTCCCTGCGGGGGTCGCACTATGGCTACACCTTC.

The gene calls are TRBV18 and TRBJ2-2; 7 positions match TRBD1. CDR1 and CDR2 (germline): KGHSH, LQKENI. Trimming at V came to 2 bases and at J to 5 bases, leaving 5 bases not matched to a gene. The CDR3 length is 15 residues. CDR3 sequence (DNA): TGTGCCAGCTCACCAGCAGGCAGGGGGACCGGGGAGCTGTTTTTT. Translation: CASSPAGRGTGELFF. Variable domain in full (rest from reference TRBV18 and TRBJ2-2): NAGVMQNPRHLVRRRGQEARLRCSPMKGHSHVYWYRQLPEEGLKFMVYLQKENIIDESGMPKERFSAEFPKEGPSILRIQQVVRGDSAAYFCASSPAGRGTGELFFGEGSRLTVL.

This sequence joins TRBV6-5 and TRBJ1-1; a possible D gene is TRBD1 (5 bases). The CDR3 is made up of 14 amino acids. CDR1 is MNHEY, CDR2 SVGAGI, per germline. V was cut by 7 bases and J by 0 bases, with 12 bases left in between. The CDR3 protein is CASKTGRVNTEAFF. CDR3 coding DNA: TGTGCCAGCAAAACAGGTCGAGTGAACACTGAAGCTTTCTTT.

The chain is built from TRBV30 and TRBJ2-5; D not certain. Trimming stripped 2 bases from V and 5 bases from J, with 6 bases between. The CDR3 totals 11 residues. In germline, CDR1 is GTSNPN, CDR2 SVGIG (reference sequence). CDR3 nucleotide sequence: TGTGCCTGGAGTAGTTTGGAGACCCAGTACTTC. Translating it yields CAWSSLETQYF.

The chain joins TRBV1 to TRBJ1-2; the table's TRBD1 call for D was not verified on the DNA. TRBV1 is recorded as a pseudogene. This CDR3 has 17 amino acids. The CDR3 bases are TGCACCAGCAGCCACCTAACTGAGACCAGGCACCTCTATGGCTACACCTTC. Its translation is CTSSHLTETRHLYGYTF.

The chain joins TRBV29-1 to TRBJ2-1; D remains ambiguous. CDR3 length: 11 residues. Trimming removed 7 bases at V and 9 bases at J, with 13 bases between. Germline assignment: CDR1 SQVTM and CDR2 ANQGSEA. CDR3: CSGQRMSEQFF. The CDR3 DNA sequence: TGCAGCGGCCAGCGAATGAGTGAGCAGTTCTTC.

The genes are TRBV7-9 and TRBJ2-3, with TRBD2 matching 11 bases. Germline trimming cut 5 bases from V and 5 bases from J; bases unmatched to any gene: 3. This CDR3 contains 14 residues. CDR1 and CDR2 (germline): SEHNR, FQNEAQ (reference sequence). CDR3 protein: CASSVLAGVDTQYF. The CDR3 nucleotides are TGTGCCAGCAGCGTACTAGCGGGAGTAGATACGCAGTATTTT.

This chain uses TRBV18 with TRBJ1-5, with no clear D. With 5 bases removed from V and 2 bases from J, the gap between germline ends came to 13 bases. The germline gives CDR1 KGHSH, CDR2 LQKENI. This CDR3 comprises 15 residues. CDR3: CASSAAYKGNQPQHF. CDR3 coding DNA: TGTGCCAGCTCAGCTGCCTACAAGGGCAATCAGCCCCAGCATTTT.